This TCR beta chain was captured in a study of a mutant IDH1 vaccine in newly diagnosed glioma. About the study: Patients were started on vaccination 4-6 weeks after radiotherapy alone, or with temozolomide cycles. The study's findings and limits: Overall, almost 95% of patients had vaccine-induced immune responses.

Clones were sequenced by immunoSEQ multiplex PCR, and TCRdb holds only the in-frame ones, with some missing. The repertoire has 56,000 or so clones, around 80% of them found once; the top ten carry approximately 2%. Time point noted: week 5, during vaccination. It was 300 ug of mutant IDH1 20-mer peptide that made up each vaccine dose, given with topical imiquimod. Germline CDR1 LGHNA, CDR2 YSLEER. CDR3 length equals 16 residues. Germline trimming cut 2 bases from V and 6 bases from J; bases unmatched to any gene: 9. For this clone: No antigen is known for it.

The sequencing here drew on PBMCs, taken from a glioma patient whose treatment included an IDH1 peptide vaccine. The V and J genes are TRBV4-3 and TRBJ2-3; 9 nucleotides align to TRBD1. This receptor was taken from a woman aged 40-49 years with glioma. CDR3 coding DNA: TGCGCCAGCAGCCAAAACAGGGGGCTGCGGGTGGATACGCAGTATTTT. It is translated as CASSQNRGLRVDTQYF.